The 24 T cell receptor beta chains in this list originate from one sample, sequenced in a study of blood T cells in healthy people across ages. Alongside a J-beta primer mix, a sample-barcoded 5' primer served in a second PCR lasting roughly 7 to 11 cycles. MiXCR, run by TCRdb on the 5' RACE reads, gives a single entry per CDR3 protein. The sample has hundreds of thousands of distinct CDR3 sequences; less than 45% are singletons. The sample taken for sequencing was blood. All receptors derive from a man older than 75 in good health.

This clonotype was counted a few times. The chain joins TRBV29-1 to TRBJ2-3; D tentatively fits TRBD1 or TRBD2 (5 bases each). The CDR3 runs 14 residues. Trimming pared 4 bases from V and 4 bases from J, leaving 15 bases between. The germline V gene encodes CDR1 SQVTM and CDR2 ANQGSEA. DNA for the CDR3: TGCAGCGTTGTGGGCGTAAGGGGAGCAGATACGCAGTATTTT. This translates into CSVVGVRGADTQYF.

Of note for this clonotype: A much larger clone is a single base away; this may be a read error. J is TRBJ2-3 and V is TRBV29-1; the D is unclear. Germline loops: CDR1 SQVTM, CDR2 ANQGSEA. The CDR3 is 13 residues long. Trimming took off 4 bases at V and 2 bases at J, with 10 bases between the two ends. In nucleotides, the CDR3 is TGCAGCGTTGCCGCGAGGTACACAGATACGCAGTATTTT. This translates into CSVAARYTDTQYF.

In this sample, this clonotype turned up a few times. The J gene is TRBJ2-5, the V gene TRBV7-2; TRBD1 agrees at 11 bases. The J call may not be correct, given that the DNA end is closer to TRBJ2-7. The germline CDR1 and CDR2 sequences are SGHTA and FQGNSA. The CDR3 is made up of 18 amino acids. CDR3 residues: CASTSDFRFGTGGYEQYF. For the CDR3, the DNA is TGTGCCAGCACCTCGGACTTTCGCTTCGGGACAGGGGGCTACGAGCAGTACTTC.

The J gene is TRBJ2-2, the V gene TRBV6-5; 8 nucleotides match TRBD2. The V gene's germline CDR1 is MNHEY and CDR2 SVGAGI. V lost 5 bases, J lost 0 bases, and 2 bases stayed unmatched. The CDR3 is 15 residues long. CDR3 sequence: CASSKLAANTGELFF. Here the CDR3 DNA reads TGTGCCAGCAGTAAACTAGCGGCGAACACCGGGGAGCTGTTTTTT.

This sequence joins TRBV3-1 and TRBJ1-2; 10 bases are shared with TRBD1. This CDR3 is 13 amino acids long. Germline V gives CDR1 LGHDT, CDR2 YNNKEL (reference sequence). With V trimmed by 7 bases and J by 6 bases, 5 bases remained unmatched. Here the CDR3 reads CASTGQGVDGYTF. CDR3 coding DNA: TGTGCCAGCACCGGACAGGGGGTGGATGGCTACACCTTC.

DNA for the CDR3: TGCAGTGCCGTAGCCGCCCAATACCAAGAGACCCAGTACTTC. Protein product: CSAVAAQYQETQYF. This chain uses TRBV20-1 with TRBJ2-5; D is unresolved. The CDR3 has 14 amino acids. With 6 bases removed from V and 0 bases from J, the gap between germline ends came to 14 bases. Germline CDR1 reads DFQATT; CDR2 reads SNEGSKA (reference sequence).

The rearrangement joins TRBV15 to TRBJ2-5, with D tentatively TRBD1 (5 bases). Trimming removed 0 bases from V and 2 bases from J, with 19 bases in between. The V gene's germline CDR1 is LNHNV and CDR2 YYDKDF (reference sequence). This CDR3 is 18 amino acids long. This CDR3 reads CATSRDPERQKAQETQYF. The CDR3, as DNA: TGTGCCACCAGCAGAGATCCTGAGCGACAGAAAGCTCAAGAGACCCAGTACTTC. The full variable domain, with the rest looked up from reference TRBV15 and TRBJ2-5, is DAMVIQNPRYQVTQFGKPVTLSCSQTLNHNVMYWYQQKSSQAPKLLFHYYDKDFNNEADTPDNFQSRRPNTSFCFLDIRSPGLGDTAMYLCATSRDPERQKAQETQYFGPGTRLLVL.

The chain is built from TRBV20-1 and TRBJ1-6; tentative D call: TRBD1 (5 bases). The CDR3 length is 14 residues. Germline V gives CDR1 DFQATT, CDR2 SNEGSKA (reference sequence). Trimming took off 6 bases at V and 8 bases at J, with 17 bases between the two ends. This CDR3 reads CSASTYGGDSPLHF. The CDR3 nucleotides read TGCAGTGCCAGTACCTACGGGGGTGATTCACCCCTCCACTTT.

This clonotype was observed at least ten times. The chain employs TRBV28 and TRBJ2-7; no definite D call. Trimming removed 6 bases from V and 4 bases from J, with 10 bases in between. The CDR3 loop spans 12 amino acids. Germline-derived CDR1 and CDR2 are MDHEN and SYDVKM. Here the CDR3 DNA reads TGTGCCAGCAGCTGGGTGGGGTACGAGCAGTACTTC. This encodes CASSWVGYEQYF.

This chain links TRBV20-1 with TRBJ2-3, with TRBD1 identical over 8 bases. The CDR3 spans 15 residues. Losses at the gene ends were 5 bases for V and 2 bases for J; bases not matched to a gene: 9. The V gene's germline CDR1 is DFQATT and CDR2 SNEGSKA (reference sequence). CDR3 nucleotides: TGCAGTGCTGGGACAGGACTCTTTAACACAGATACGCAGTATTTT. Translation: CSAGTGLFNTDTQYF.

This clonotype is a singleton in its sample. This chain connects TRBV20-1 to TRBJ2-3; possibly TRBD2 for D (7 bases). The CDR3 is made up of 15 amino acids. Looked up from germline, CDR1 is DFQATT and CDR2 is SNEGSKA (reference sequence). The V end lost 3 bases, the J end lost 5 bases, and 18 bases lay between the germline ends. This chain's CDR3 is CSASGPGGRGDTQYF. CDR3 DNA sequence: TGCAGTGCTAGTGGTCCGGGGGGCCGAGGAGATACGCAGTATTTT.

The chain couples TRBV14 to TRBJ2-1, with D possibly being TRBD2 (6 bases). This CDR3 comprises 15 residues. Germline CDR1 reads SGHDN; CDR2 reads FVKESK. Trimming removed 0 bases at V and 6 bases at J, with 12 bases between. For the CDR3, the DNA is TGTGCCAGCAGCCAAGAGCGACTAGTAGGCAATGAGCAGTTCTTC. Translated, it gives CASSQERLVGNEQFF.

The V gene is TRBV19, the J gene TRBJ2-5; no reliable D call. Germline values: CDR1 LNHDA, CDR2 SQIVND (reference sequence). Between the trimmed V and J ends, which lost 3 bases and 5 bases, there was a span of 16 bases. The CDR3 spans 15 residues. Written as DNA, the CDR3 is TGTGCCAGTAGTATTCTGGGAACAGACGGTGAGACCCAGTACTTC. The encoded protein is CASSILGTDGETQYF.

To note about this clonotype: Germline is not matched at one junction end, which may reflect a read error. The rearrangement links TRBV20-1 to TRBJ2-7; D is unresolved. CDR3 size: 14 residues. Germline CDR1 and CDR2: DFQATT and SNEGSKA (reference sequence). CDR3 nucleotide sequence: TGTAGTGCTAGATCGGCGTCCTTCACCTACGAGCAGTACTTC. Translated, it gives CSARSASFTYEQYF.

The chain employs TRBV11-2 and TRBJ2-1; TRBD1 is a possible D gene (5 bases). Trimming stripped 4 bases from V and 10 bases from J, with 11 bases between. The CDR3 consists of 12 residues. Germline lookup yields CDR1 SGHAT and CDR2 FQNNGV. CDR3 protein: CASSWVRAEQFF. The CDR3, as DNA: TGTGCCAGCAGCTGGGTCAGGGCCGAGCAGTTCTTC.

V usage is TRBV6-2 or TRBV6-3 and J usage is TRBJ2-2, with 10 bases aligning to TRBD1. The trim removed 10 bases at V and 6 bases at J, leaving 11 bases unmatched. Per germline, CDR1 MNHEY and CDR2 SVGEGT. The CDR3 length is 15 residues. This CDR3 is CATTRDRGISGELFF. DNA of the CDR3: TGTGCCACTACCCGGGACAGGGGAATTTCCGGGGAGCTGTTTTTT.

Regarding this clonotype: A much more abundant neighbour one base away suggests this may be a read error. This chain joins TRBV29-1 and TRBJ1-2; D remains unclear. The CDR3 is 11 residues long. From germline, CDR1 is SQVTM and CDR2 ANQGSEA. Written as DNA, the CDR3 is TGCAGCGGTGAAGACGCCAGGGGCTACACCTTC. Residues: CSGEDARGYTF.

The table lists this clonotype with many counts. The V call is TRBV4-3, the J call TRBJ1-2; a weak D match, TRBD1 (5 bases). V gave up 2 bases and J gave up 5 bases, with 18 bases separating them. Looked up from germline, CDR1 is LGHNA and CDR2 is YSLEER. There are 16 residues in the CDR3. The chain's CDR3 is CASSQQARRGVYGYTF. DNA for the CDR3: TGCGCCAGCAGCCAACAAGCCCGACGAGGGGTTTATGGCTACACCTTC.

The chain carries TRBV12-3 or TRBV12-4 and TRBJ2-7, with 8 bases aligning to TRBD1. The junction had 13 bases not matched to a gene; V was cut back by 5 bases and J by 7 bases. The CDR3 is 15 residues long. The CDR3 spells CASSTAGTGYNEQYF. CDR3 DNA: TGTGCCAGCAGTACAGCCGGGACAGGTTACAATGAGCAGTACTTC.

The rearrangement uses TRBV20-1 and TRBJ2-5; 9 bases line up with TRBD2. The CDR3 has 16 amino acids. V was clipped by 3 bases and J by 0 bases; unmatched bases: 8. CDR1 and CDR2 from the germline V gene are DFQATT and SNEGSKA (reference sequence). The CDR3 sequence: CSASLLAGRYQETQYF. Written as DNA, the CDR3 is TGCAGTGCTAGTTTACTAGCGGGCAGGTACCAAGAGACCCAGTACTTC.

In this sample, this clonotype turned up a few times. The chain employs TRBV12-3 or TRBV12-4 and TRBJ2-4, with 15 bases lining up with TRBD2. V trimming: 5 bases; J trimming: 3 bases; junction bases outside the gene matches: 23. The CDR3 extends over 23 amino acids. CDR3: CASSPGLAGGPSYNMGVKNIQYF. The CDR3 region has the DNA TGTGCCAGCAGTCCTGGACTAGCGGGGGGGCCGAGTTATAATATGGGTGTCAAAAACATTCAGTACTTC.

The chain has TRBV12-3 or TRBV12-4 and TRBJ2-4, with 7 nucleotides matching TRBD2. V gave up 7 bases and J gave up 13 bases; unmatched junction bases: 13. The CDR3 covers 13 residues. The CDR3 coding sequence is TGTGCCAGCACCGCGGGAGTTTACGGTGAGCAGTACTTC. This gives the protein CASTAGVYGEQYF.

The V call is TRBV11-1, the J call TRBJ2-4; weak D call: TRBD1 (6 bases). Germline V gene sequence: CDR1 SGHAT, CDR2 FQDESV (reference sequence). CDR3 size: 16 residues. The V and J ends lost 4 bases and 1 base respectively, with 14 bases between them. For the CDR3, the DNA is TGTGCCAGCAGCTCCACAGGGTTTTCGGCCAAAAACATTCAGTACTTC. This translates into CASSSTGFSAKNIQYF.

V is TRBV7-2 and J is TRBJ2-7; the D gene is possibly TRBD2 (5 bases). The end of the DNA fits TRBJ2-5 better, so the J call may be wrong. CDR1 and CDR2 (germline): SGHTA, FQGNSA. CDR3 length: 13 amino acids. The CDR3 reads CASSALAGETQYF. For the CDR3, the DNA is TGTGCCAGCAGCGCCCTAGCCGGAGAGACCCAGTACTTC.